Below, one T cell receptor (beta chain) is given with its context. Its antigen is not known. The record originates from a study of identical twins. Notes on the study in general: Out-of-frame alpha sequences common to twins exhibited a surplus of low generation probability. The study found weaker excess twin sharing in beta out-of-frame sequences.

TCRdb fed the 5' RACE reads into MiXCR, producing one record per CDR3 protein. The sample yields some 710,000 distinct CDR3 sequences, roughly 6% seen once. Germline CDR1 and CDR2: SEHNR and FQNEAQ (reference sequence). The CDR3 runs 16 residues. The ends lost 1 base at V and 4 bases at J; junction bases unmatched: 7. The material sequenced was naive T cells sorted from blood. The origin of this receptor is a young man in good health. V gene TRBV7-9 combines with J gene TRBJ2-1; 7 bases match TRBD2. CDR3: CASSLVGGTMYNEQFF. The CDR3 bases are TGTGCCAGCAGCTTAGTCGGGGGGACGATGTACAATGAGCAGTTCTTC.